Listed here are 21 T cell receptor beta chains from one sample, sequenced in a study of T cell responses to AZD1222 COVID-19 vaccine. TCRdb's table, derived via immunoSEQ multiplex PCR, lists solely in-frame clones and lacks some. The data hold roughly 80,000 clones, with approximately 90% observed a single time. The source was peripheral blood, collected 28 days after the second AZD1222 dose. Receptors originate from an adult who received the AZD1222 COVID-19 vaccine.

This rearrangement joins TRBV6-5 to TRBJ2-7; the D is unclear. The length of the CDR3 is 14 residues. The ends were cut back, 0 bases at V and 2 bases at J, with 8 bases in the middle. The germline gives CDR1 MNHEY, CDR2 SVGAGI. The CDR3 DNA is TGTGCCAGCAGTTACTCCGAAACCCCCTACGAGCAGTACTTC. Its translation is CASSYSETPYEQYF.

The genes are TRBV12-3 or TRBV12-4 and TRBJ1-2; D gene uncertain. CDR3 length: 13 residues. V lost 0 bases and J 6 bases, leaving 8 bases between the germline ends. CDR3 in DNA: TGTGCCAGCAGTTTAGCTGGTAGGGATGGCTACACCTTC. Its protein is CASSLAGRDGYTF.

The chain recombines TRBV19 with TRBJ1-4, with 7 positions matching TRBD1. Germline CDR1 LNHDA, CDR2 SQIVND (reference sequence). J was trimmed by 4 bases and V by 2 bases; bases with no gene match: 10. There are 17 residues in the CDR3. The DNA for the CDR3 is TGTGCCAGTAGTATACAGGGGGGCCCGGGCCTTAATGAAAAACTGTTTTTT. Translating gives CASSIQGGPGLNEKLFF.

The rearrangement joins TRBV5-6 to TRBJ2-7; TRBD1 or TRBD2 may be the D gene (9 bases each). The CDR3 covers 14 residues. With 4 bases removed from V and 4 bases from J, the gap between germline ends came to 15 bases. CDR1 is SGHDT, CDR2 YYEEEE, per germline. The CDR3 bases are TGTGCCAGCAGCCTAGCGGGACAGGGATACGAGCAGTACTTC. Its translation is CASSLAGQGYEQYF.

CDR3 sequence (DNA): TGTGCCAGCAGTTTACAGAGGACCGGGGAGCTGTTTTTT. Its protein product is CASSLQRTGELFF. The rearrangement uses TRBV12-3 or TRBV12-4 and TRBJ2-2; D unresolved. The ends were cut back, 2 bases at V and 5 bases at J, with 6 bases in the middle. This CDR3 is 13 amino acids long.

Concerning this clone: Germline is not matched at one junction end, which may reflect a read error. The J gene is TRBJ2-3, the V gene TRBV7-7; 11 positions match TRBD2. Germline values: CDR1 SSHAT, CDR2 FNYEAQ (reference sequence). The CDR3 consists of 15 residues. The CDR3 spells CASSRSGGATDTQYF. CDR3 DNA sequence: TGTGCTAGCAGCCGTAGCGGGGGGGCCACAGATACGCAGTATTTT.

The chain links TRBV28 to TRBJ2-5; TRBD2 aligns across 7 bases. V lost 6 bases and J lost 5; bases outside the gene matches: 12. Germline V gene lookup returns CDR1 MDHEN and CDR2 SYDVKM. The CDR3 contains 15 residues. CDR3 amino acids: CASSRGDLGGETQYF. CDR3 DNA sequence: TGTGCCAGCAGCCGCGGGGACCTGGGGGGGGAGACCCAGTACTTC.

V is TRBV10-3 and J is TRBJ1-2; 8 bases are a match to TRBD1. Germline V gene data show CDR1 as ENHRY and CDR2 as SYGVKD. The CDR3 loop spans 14 amino acids. Trimming at V came to 9 bases and at J to 4 bases, leaving 10 bases not matched to a gene. CDR3: CAIHPGQVLYGYTF. The CDR3 DNA sequence: TGTGCCATTCACCCGGGACAGGTACTCTATGGCTACACCTTC.

The chain has TRBV19 and TRBJ1-3; D call uncertain. The CDR3 consists of 14 residues. With 4 bases removed from V and 0 bases from J, the gap between germline ends came to 7 bases. CDR1 and CDR2 from the germline V gene are LNHDA and SQIVND (reference sequence). The CDR3 DNA is TGTGCCAGTAGTACCAGAGCCTCTGGAAACACCATATATTTT. It yields the protein CASSTRASGNTIYF.

V gene TRBV18 combines with J gene TRBJ1-1; D remains ambiguous. V was pared by 5 bases and J by 4 bases, with 11 bases between. Germline loops: CDR1 KGHSH, CDR2 LQKENI. The CDR3 runs 13 residues. Here the CDR3 reads CASSEGQITEAFF. DNA for the CDR3: TGTGCCAGCTCAGAAGGGCAGATCACTGAAGCTTTCTTT.

The chain links TRBV28 to TRBJ1-3, with TRBD1 matching over 9 bases. CDR3 length: 13 residues. J gave up 13 bases and V 2 bases, and 6 bases lay outside the gene matches. CDR1 is MDHEN and CDR2 is SYDVKM in the germline V gene. In nucleotides, the CDR3 is TGTGCCAGCAGTTTACGGACAGGGGTACAAATATATTTT. Protein sequence: CASSLRTGVQIYF.

This CDR3 reads CASSLGQGAGKQYF. The CDR3 region has the DNA TGTGCCAGCAGTCTCGGACAGGGTGCGGGTAAGCAGTACTTC. The J gene is TRBJ2-7, the V gene TRBV28, with TRBD1 identical over 8 bases. Germline loops: CDR1 MDHEN, CDR2 SYDVKM. This CDR3 contains 14 residues. Trimming at V came to 5 bases and at J to 8 bases, leaving 11 bases not matched to a gene.

The rearrangement links TRBV9 to TRBJ2-5, with D possibly TRBD2 on 6 matching bases. The CDR3 totals 13 residues. The V gene's germline CDR1 is SGDLS and CDR2 YYNGEE. The V end was cut by 3 bases, the J end by 9 bases, with 15 bases between. The chain's CDR3 is CASSAFGGIPQYF. The CDR3, as DNA: TGTGCCAGCAGCGCTTTTGGAGGGATCCCCCAGTACTTC.

The V and J genes are TRBV28 and TRBJ1-2, with a tentative D call TRBD1 (6 bases). Germline V gene lookup returns CDR1 MDHEN and CDR2 SYDVKM. Trimming shortened V by 6 bases and J by 1 base, and 15 bases separated the two germline ends. The CDR3 sequence is 15 residues long. The chain's CDR3 is CASSLGGRRNYGYTF. In DNA form, the CDR3 reads TGTGCCAGCAGCCTAGGGGGGCGCCGTAACTATGGCTACACCTTC.

The chain uses TRBV10-1 and TRBJ1-5, with 7 nucleotides matching TRBD1. CDR1 WNHNN and CDR2 SYGVQD come from the germline V gene (reference sequence). This CDR3 is built from 14 residues. V gave up 6 bases and J gave up 3 bases; unmatched junction bases: 5. The CDR3 spells CASSFRGANQPQHF. The CDR3 coding sequence is TGCGCCAGCAGCTTCAGGGGGGCCAATCAGCCCCAGCATTTT.

This chain joins TRBV11-2 and TRBJ2-1; tentative D call: TRBD2 (7 bases). Between the trimmed V and J ends, which lost 5 bases and 0 bases, there was a span of 14 bases. CDR1 is SGHAT, CDR2 FQNNGV, per germline. The CDR3 has 16 residues. The CDR3 nucleotides read TGTGCCAGCAGCGAGGGGGGGGAGTCCTCCTACAATGAGCAGTTCTTC. This translates into CASSEGGESSYNEQFF.

The chain employs TRBV7-2 and TRBJ2-1; D uncertain. The germline gives CDR1 SGHTA, CDR2 FQGNSA. The CDR3 extends over 12 amino acids. The germline V and J ends were trimmed by 3 bases and 4 bases, with 4 bases remaining between them. The DNA of the CDR3 is TGTGCCAGCAGCTTCCATTACAATGAGCAGTTCTTC. This codes for CASSFHYNEQFF.

This rearrangement joins TRBV3-1 (or the pseudogene TRBV3-2) to TRBJ1-4; D may be TRBD1 (6 bases). The CDR3 spans 16 residues. Trimming took off 0 bases at V and 5 bases at J, with 13 bases between the two ends. CDR1 LGHDT and CDR2 YNNKEL come from the germline V gene (reference sequence). The CDR3 here is CASSQDLPGENEKLFF. CDR3 bases: TGTGCCAGCAGCCAAGATCTACCAGGGGAGAATGAAAAACTGTTTTTT.

The rearrangement links TRBV4-1 to TRBJ2-7; 7 positions match TRBD1. The CDR3 extends over 14 amino acids. V lost 4 bases, J lost 2 bases, and 5 bases stayed unmatched. CDR1 is MGHRA and CDR2 is YSYEKL in the germline V gene. The DNA for the CDR3 is TGCGCCAGCAGCCTTCTGACAGGGCCCTACGAGCAGTACTTC. Its translation is CASSLLTGPYEQYF.

The chain employs TRBV10-1 and TRBJ2-1; no clear D. Germline V lookup: CDR1 WNHNN, CDR2 SYGVQD (reference sequence). The CDR3 extends over 14 amino acids. V shed 2 bases and J shed 6 bases, with 11 bases lying between them. DNA of the CDR3: TGCGCCAGCAGTGAGGCTAGTTGGGTCAATGAGCAGTTCTTC. Amino acid sequence: CASSEASWVNEQFF.

The chain recombines TRBV3-1 (or the pseudogene TRBV3-2) with TRBJ1-2; 8 bases line up with TRBD1. Germline assignment: CDR1 LGHDT and CDR2 YNNKEL (reference sequence). V trimming: 3 bases; J trimming: 5 bases; junction bases outside the gene matches: 8. CDR3 length: 15 amino acids. In DNA, the CDR3 is TGTGCCAGCAGCCAGGGACAGGAGGACTTTTATGGCTACACCTTC. This codes for CASSQGQEDFYGYTF.